These 9 T cell receptor beta chains were all obtained from the same sample, sequenced in a study of cytomegalovirus exposure and HLA in healthy donors. The data were produced by immunoSEQ multiplex PCR, yet TCRdb's version contains in-frame clones alone and is incomplete. The repertoire has 90,000 to 130,000 clones, roughly 84% of them found once; the top ten carry 3% to 3.5%. Material: PBMCs. These TCRs come from a woman between 18 and 29 years old in good health and CMV-seronegative.

CDR3 DNA sequence: TGTGCCAGCAGCCTCAGCGGAGGGGAGGATGAGCAGTTCTTC. Residues: CASSLSGGEDEQFF. The chain uses TRBV7-3 and TRBJ2-1, with a weak D call TRBD2 (6 bases). Germline V gene data show CDR1 as SGHTA and CDR2 as FQGTGA. This CDR3 spans 14 amino acids. Trimming pared 5 bases from V and 8 bases from J, leaving 16 bases between. Based on the CDR3 plus reference TRBV7-3 and TRBJ2-1, the full variable domain is GAGVSQTPSNKVTEKGKYVELRCDPISGHTALYWYRQSLGQGPEFLIYFQGTGAADDSGLPNDRFFAVRPEGSVSTLKIQRTERGDSAVYLCASSLSGGEDEQFFGPGTRLTVL.

The rearrangement links TRBV7-8 to TRBJ1-2; 7 bases are shared with TRBD1. V dropped 5 bases and J dropped 6; count of bases not matched to a gene: 6. The length of the CDR3 is 13 residues. CDR1 SGHVS and CDR2 FQNEAQ come from the germline V gene. CDR3 sequence reads: CASSTRQGNGYTF. CDR3 DNA: TGTGCCAGCAGCACCCGACAGGGTAATGGCTACACCTTC.

The rearrangement joins TRBV6-1 to TRBJ1-5; D not resolved. V was shortened by 4 bases and J by 10 bases, with 14 bases between the two germline ends. CDR1 is MNHNS, CDR2 SASEGT, per germline. CDR3 length equals 13 residues. CDR3 residues: CASSGAAEGPQHF. The CDR3 DNA reads as TGTGCCAGCAGTGGGGCGGCGGAGGGACCCCAGCATTTT.

With regard to this clone: The sample carries other DNA sequences with the same CDR3. This chain links TRBV20-1 with TRBJ2-7; possibly TRBD2 for D (7 bases). CDR1 and CDR2 (germline): DFQATT, SNEGSKA (reference sequence). V was trimmed by 5 bases and J by 7 bases, leaving 12 bases between them. The CDR3 runs 11 residues. The CDR3 DNA is TGCAGTGCTGGGCGGGGGCTGGAGCAGTACTTC. This sequence encodes CSAGRGLEQYF.

The chain has TRBV6-1 and TRBJ1-1, with D possibly TRBD1 on 5 matching bases. The CDR3 runs 16 residues. V lost 4 bases, J lost 0 bases, and 15 bases lay in between. Looked up from germline, CDR1 is MNHNS and CDR2 is SASEGT. For the CDR3, the DNA is TGTGCCAGCAGTGCATTCGGGGGTAGCTTGAACACTGAAGCTTTCTTT. Protein product: CASSAFGGSLNTEAFF.

V usage is TRBV27 and J usage is TRBJ1-2, with 7 positions matching TRBD1. There are 13 residues in the CDR3. The V gene end was trimmed by 4 bases and the J gene end by 4 bases; junction bases not matched to a gene: 3. The germline V gene encodes CDR1 MNHEY and CDR2 SMNVEV (reference sequence). The chain's CDR3 is CASSSRGTYGYTF. Written as DNA, the CDR3 is TGTGCCAGCAGTTCCAGGGGGACCTATGGCTACACCTTC.

This chain uses TRBV19 with TRBJ1-2; D perhaps matches TRBD1 (5 bases). V was trimmed by 9 bases and J by 8 bases, leaving 22 bases between them. This CDR3 region has 14 residues. Germline V lookup: CDR1 LNHDA, CDR2 SQIVND (reference sequence). Here the CDR3 reads CASPIRQPPRGYTF. In DNA, the CDR3 is TGTGCCAGCCCAATTCGACAGCCTCCTCGGGGCTACACCTTC.

The V and J genes are TRBV30 and TRBJ1-1; possibly TRBD1 for D (5 bases). This CDR3 spans 11 amino acids. Trimming stripped 2 bases from V and 7 bases from J, with 8 bases between. Germline V gives CDR1 GTSNPN, CDR2 SVGIG (reference sequence). CDR3 sequence reads: CAWSLQVEAFF. CDR3 sequence (DNA): TGTGCCTGGAGTTTACAGGTTGAAGCTTTCTTT.

This clone was counted only a few times. This sequence joins TRBV27 and TRBJ1-2; 7 bases align to TRBD1. Germline CDR1 and CDR2: MNHEY and SMNVEV (reference sequence). V trimming: 6 bases; J trimming: 3 bases; junction bases outside the gene matches: 10. The CDR3 extends over 15 amino acids. CDR3 sequence (DNA): TGTGCCAGCAGCCCGCGACAGGGAAACGACTATGGCTACACCTTC. The encoded protein is CASSPRQGNDYGYTF.